This entry describes one TCR beta chain. This clonotype was seen many times. There is no known antigen for this receptor. One base away there is no much larger clone; base qualities are not given. These data are taken from a study of early T cells in non-severe SARS-CoV-2 infection (dated by TCRdb to about 2021). A note on the overall study: TCR sequencing used bulk RNA from unsorted whole blood, so alpha and beta chains could not be paired.

Libraries were built with 5' RACE. TCRdb lists the instrument as NextSeq 500. The TCR library protocol attached unique molecular identifiers to individual cDNA molecules to correct for sequencing error and PCR bias. Both TCR alpha and beta chains were sequenced, and tight co-correlation was observed between alpha and beta sequence abundances in each sample. In the paper's pipeline: Decombinator V4 was used to perform V gene, J gene and CDR3 annotation of TCR sequences. Expanded TCRs were defined as changing significantly between any two time points under a Poisson model with p below 0.0001. TCR abundances were normalised to the total number of TCRs sequenced per sample and were expressed as counts per million. TRAV1-2 paired with TRAJ12, TRAJ20 or TRAJ33 defined MAIT TCRs, while TRAV10 paired with TRAJ18 defined iNKT TCRs. VDJdb, accessed 1 November 2021, was searched for CMV, EBV and SARS-CoV-2 annotated TCRs, excluding TCRs annotated for multiple antigens. Using fastp trimming at Q25 and MiXCR clonotype assembly, TCRdb reanalyzed the public sequencing data and kept in-frame beta chains. When rows share a CDR3 protein, they turn into one entry using the most common DNA and genes. TCRdb, not the original authors, processed these V and J calls. This sample holds 65,000 to 85,000 distinct CDR3 sequences; around 10% were observed only once. 3.5% to 4% of the sample rests with the top ten.

General study outcomes and caveats: VDJdb matching was skewed toward anti-spike CD8 responses, so virus-specific expansions were likely underestimated and private and CD4 specificities were missed.

From the cysteine up to the phenylalanine, the CDR3 has a length of 14 residues. Only the CDR3 portion is preserved as DNA: 42 bases, with reading frame beginning at the first base. As encoded in the germline V gene, CDR1 is ENHRY while CDR2 is SYGVKD. V is cut by 4 bases and J by 6 bases, and the space between the germline ends is 16 bases. Set within a cohort of healthcare workers in London, UK, this nested case-control study involved weekly PCR testing of nasopharyngeal swabs along with blood sampling. Healthcare workers were recruited during the week of the UK lockdown, between 23 and 31 March 2020, and followed weekly for up to roughly 16 weeks.

The sequence links TRBV10-3 to TRBJ2-7; the D gene is possibly TRBD2, with 6 bases matching. This sequence originates from an adult who was a healthcare worker with PCR-confirmed SARS-CoV-2 infection or an uninfected control (not recorded which). Sequencing input: whole blood. Here is the DNA: TGTGCCATCAGTGCCCCCCTAGCGCCGGCCGAGCAGTACTTC. Its translation is CAISAPLAPAEQYF.